This entry lists 26 T cell receptor beta chains sequenced from one sample in a study of T-cell reconstitution after alpha-beta-depleted transplantation in children. Unique molecular identifiers were incorporated during preparation of the TCRbeta library. MiXCR, run by TCRdb on the PCR reads, gives a single entry per CDR3 protein. The data hold 580,000 or so distinct CDR3 sequences, with 23% observed a single time. The source material was PBMCs, mostly from graft donor cells, sampled 360 days after TCRalphabeta/CD19-depleted stem cell transplant. These receptors all stem from a boy younger than two who had a stem cell transplant for acute myeloid leukemia, so the T cells may come from the graft donor.

Many counts were recorded for this clonotype. The CDR3 nucleotides read TGTGCCAGCAGTTACCAGATTAGGGGGGAGACCCAGTACTTC. Translating it yields CASSYQIRGETQYF. The J gene is TRBJ2-5, the V gene TRBV6-5; a possible D gene is TRBD1 (6 bases). Germline V gene sequence: CDR1 MNHEY, CDR2 SVGAGI. There are 14 residues in the CDR3. V lost 2 bases, J lost 5 bases, and 12 bases lay in between.

This CDR3 reads CASRPQGNYGYTF. CDR3 coding DNA: TGTGCCAGCAGACCCCAGGGGAACTATGGCTACACCTTC. This sequence joins TRBV28 and TRBJ1-2, with a weak D call TRBD1 (6 bases). V was pared by 6 bases and J by 2 bases, with 10 bases between. The CDR3 runs to 13 residues. CDR1 is MDHEN, CDR2 SYDVKM, per germline.

Only a few counts were recorded for this clonotype. The V gene is TRBV10-3, the J gene TRBJ2-3; 9 bases line up with TRBD1. Germline-derived CDR1 and CDR2 are ENHRY and SYGVKD. J gave up 1 base and V 6 bases, and 5 bases lay outside the gene matches. The CDR3 sequence is 15 residues long. The CDR3 nucleotides are TGTGCCATCAGGGCTACAGGGGGCGGCACAGATACGCAGTATTTT. Translation: CAIRATGGGTDTQYF.

At least ten counts were recorded for this clonotype. V usage is TRBV27 and J usage is TRBJ2-2; 8 bases map to TRBD2. J was trimmed by 3 bases and V by 2 bases; bases with no gene match: 5. The germline gives CDR1 MNHEY, CDR2 SMNVEV (reference sequence). This CDR3 comprises 16 residues. The CDR3 reads CASSLAGGADTGELFF. Written as DNA, the CDR3 is TGTGCCAGCAGTTTAGCCGGGGGGGCCGACACCGGGGAGCTGTTTTTT.

This clonotype is a singleton in its sample. The rearrangement joins TRBV24-1 to TRBJ2-3; D gene uncertain. CDR3 length equals 13 residues. The germline V and J ends were trimmed by 2 bases and 4 bases, with 6 bases remaining between them. Germline V gene lookup returns CDR1 KGHDR and CDR2 SFDVKD. The CDR3 protein is CATSDSESDTQYF. The CDR3 bases are TGTGCCACCAGTGATTCCGAGTCAGATACGCAGTATTTT.

J is TRBJ2-5 and V is TRBV12-3 or TRBV12-4; D possibly corresponds to TRBD1 (7 bases). The length of the CDR3 is 14 residues. The ends were cut back, 6 bases at V and 4 bases at J, with 15 bases in the middle. The CDR3 loop is CASRRDSVVETQYF. CDR3 nucleotides: TGTGCCAGCAGGCGGGACAGTGTCGTAGAGACCCAGTACTTC.

This clonotype has just a few counts. The chain is built from TRBV6-9 and TRBJ1-1; 7 bases map to TRBD1. Germline CDR1 and CDR2: MNHGY and SVAAGI. Unmatched junction bases numbered 8, after V lost 4 bases and J lost 6 bases. The CDR3 length is 14 residues. CDR3 region: CASSLATGTSEAFF. CDR3 DNA sequence: TGTGCCAGCAGTTTGGCGACAGGGACTTCTGAAGCTTTCTTT.

J is TRBJ2-5 and V is TRBV9; D perhaps matches TRBD2 (6 bases). The CDR3 totals 15 residues. Deletions cut 0 bases from V and 3 bases from J, with 12 bases between. In germline, CDR1 is SGDLS, CDR2 YYNGEE. This CDR3 is CASSVALAREETQYF. The CDR3 coding sequence is TGTGCCAGCAGCGTAGCGCTAGCGAGAGAAGAGACCCAGTACTTC.

The V and J genes are TRBV20-1 and TRBJ2-1, with 8 positions matching TRBD2. V dropped 5 bases and J dropped 7; count of bases not matched to a gene: 16. The CDR3 has 16 residues. Germline-derived CDR1 and CDR2 are DFQATT and SNEGSKA (reference sequence). CDR3 residues: CSASPPGGASANEQFF. CDR3 DNA: TGCAGTGCTTCCCCCCCCGGGGGGGCGAGTGCAAATGAGCAGTTCTTC.

This clonotype was seen ten or more times. The V gene is TRBV4-3, the J gene TRBJ2-1, with 7 nucleotides matching TRBD2. The CDR3 extends over 15 amino acids. Germline-derived CDR1 and CDR2 are LGHNA and YSLEER. The J segment lost 7 bases and the V segment lost 3 bases, leaving 9 bases of the junction unmatched. This CDR3 reads CASSHLADGGNEQFF. The CDR3 DNA sequence: TGCGCCAGCAGCCACCTAGCGGACGGGGGGAATGAGCAGTTCTTC.

In nucleotides, the CDR3 is TGCAGTGCTCAGGGGGGGGCCAAAAACATTCAGTACTTC. Translation gives CSAQGGAKNIQYF. This sequence joins TRBV20-1 and TRBJ2-4, with D possibly called TRBD1 or TRBD2 (7 bases each). CDR1 and CDR2 from the germline V gene are DFQATT and SNEGSKA (reference sequence). This CDR3 has 13 amino acids. The germline V and J ends were trimmed by 5 bases and 1 base, with 9 bases remaining between them.

This clonotype was counted at least ten times. The V gene is TRBV20-1, the J gene TRBJ2-3; D may correspond to TRBD1 or TRBD2 (6 bases each). CDR1 and CDR2 from the germline V gene are DFQATT and SNEGSKA (reference sequence). The CDR3 extends over 15 amino acids. V shed 5 bases and J shed 1 base, with 16 bases lying between them. This CDR3 reads CSAGRGPIGTDTQYF. In DNA, the CDR3 is TGCAGTGCTGGACGGGGGCCCATCGGCACAGATACGCAGTATTTT.

This clonotype was found a few times. The genes are TRBV6-1 and TRBJ1-5; a weak D match, TRBD1 (5 bases). The CDR3 is made up of 16 amino acids. Trimming took off 7 bases at V and 2 bases at J, with 18 bases between the two ends. Germline V gene lookup returns CDR1 MNHNS and CDR2 SASEGT. DNA of the CDR3: TGTGCCAGCAACGGGGGTCCGCTAAGGGGCAATCAGCCCCAGCATTTT. This gives the protein CASNGGPLRGNQPQHF.

The gene calls are TRBV18 and TRBJ2-7; the D gene is possibly TRBD1 (6 bases). Per the germline V gene, CDR1 is KGHSH and CDR2 is LQKENI. V shed 3 bases and J shed 5 bases, with 14 bases lying between them. CDR3 length equals 14 residues. Here the CDR3 reads CASSPQGSHDEQYF. The DNA of the CDR3 is TGTGCCAGCTCACCGCAGGGGTCGCACGACGAGCAGTACTTC.

This chain connects TRBV12-3 or TRBV12-4 to TRBJ2-4; 8 bases align to TRBD2. J lost 9 bases, V lost 8 bases, and 12 bases had no gene match. The CDR3 has 14 residues. The DNA of the CDR3 is TGTGCCAGCCTGGACCCGGGGGGGGAGCGCATTCAGTACTTC. Translated: CASLDPGGERIQYF.

This chain links TRBV6-2 or TRBV6-3 with TRBJ2-7; a weak D match, TRBD1 (6 bases). Between the trimmed V and J ends, which lost 8 bases and 2 bases, there was a span of 19 bases. This CDR3 has 15 residues. From germline, CDR1 is MNHEY and CDR2 SVGEGT. The DNA of the CDR3 is TGTGCCAGCGTCCCTTCTCCGGGACAAACCTACGAGCAGTACTTC. This sequence encodes CASVPSPGQTYEQYF.

The V and J genes are TRBV2 and TRBJ1-2; unclear D gene. Germline V gives CDR1 SNHLY, CDR2 FYNNEI. Trimming removed 4 bases from V and 7 bases from J, with 19 bases in between. The CDR3 length is 15 residues. The CDR3 region has the DNA TGTGCCAGCAGTGGACACCCGCTAGGGTTGGGTGGCTACACCTTC. Amino acid sequence: CASSGHPLGLGGYTF.

This clonotype occurred once. The chain couples TRBV18 to TRBJ2-1; possible D gene TRBD1, 6 bases. Germline loops: CDR1 KGHSH, CDR2 LQKENI. With 3 bases removed from V and 7 bases from J, the gap between germline ends came to 13 bases. This CDR3 comprises 14 residues. CDR3 sequence (DNA): TGTGCCAGCTCACCCCAGGGGTCAGATAATGAGCAGTTCTTC. This sequence encodes CASSPQGSDNEQFF.

There are many counts of this clonotype. The J gene is TRBJ2-3, the V gene TRBV29-1, with D possibly called TRBD1 or TRBD2 (5 bases each). CDR3 length equals 14 residues. V lost 7 bases, J lost 2 bases, and 16 bases lay in between. Germline loops: CDR1 SQVTM, CDR2 ANQGSEA. CDR3 DNA sequence: TGCAGCGGTCGACCGGGACCGAACACAGATACGCAGTATTTT. This gives the protein CSGRPGPNTDTQYF.

The rearrangement links TRBV7-9 to TRBJ2-1; 11 nucleotides align to TRBD2. Trimming removed 4 bases from V and 5 bases from J; junction bases left unmatched: 4. CDR1 and CDR2 from the germline V gene are SEHNR and FQNEAQ (reference sequence). This CDR3 is 15 amino acids long. CDR3 in DNA: TGTGCCAGCAGCTCCGGGACTAGCGGTAACAATGAGCAGTTCTTC. This sequence encodes CASSSGTSGNNEQFF.

This clonotype occurred many times. This chain uses TRBV28 with TRBJ1-1; no firm D call. CDR1 and CDR2 from the germline V gene are MDHEN and SYDVKM. The CDR3 is made up of 14 amino acids. Trimming left V 1 base short and J 1 base short, with 7 bases between. This chain's CDR3 is CASSLYPGNTEAFF. CDR3 nucleotides: TGTGCCAGCAGTTTATACCCAGGGAACACTGAAGCTTTCTTT.

The chain links TRBV12-3 or TRBV12-4 to TRBJ2-2; D is unclear. Trimming stripped 3 bases from V and 3 bases from J, with 11 bases between. The length of the CDR3 is 15 residues. The CDR3 sequence: CASSFGRTDTGELFF. Here the CDR3 DNA reads TGTGCCAGCAGTTTCGGGCGGACGGACACCGGGGAGCTGTTTTTT.

This chain links TRBV15 with TRBJ1-2; possible D gene TRBD1, 5 bases. CDR3 length: 15 amino acids. Germline CDR1 LNHNV, CDR2 YYDKDF (reference sequence). Trimming pared 0 bases from V and 5 bases from J, leaving 13 bases between. CDR3 DNA sequence: TGTGCCACCAGCAGAGAAGAAGACAGCGGGTATGGCTACACCTTC. It codes for CATSREEDSGYGYTF.

The chain carries TRBV2 and TRBJ1-5; D uncertain. The germline V gene encodes CDR1 SNHLY and CDR2 FYNNEI. V shed 3 bases and J shed 2 bases, with 14 bases lying between them. The CDR3 spans 16 residues. CDR3 bases: TGTGCCAGCAGTGATTTGGACCCTTCGGGCAATCAGCCCCAGCATTTT. Amino acid sequence: CASSDLDPSGNQPQHF.

Only a few counts were recorded for this clonotype. This chain connects TRBV15 to TRBJ2-6, with unresolved D. The V gene's germline CDR1 is LNHNV and CDR2 YYDKDF (reference sequence). V gave up 5 bases and J gave up 0 bases, with 8 bases separating them. CDR3 size: 15 residues. In nucleotides, the CDR3 is TGTGCCACCAGCGATGGGCTCTCTGGGGCCAACGTCCTGACTTTC. This gives the protein CATSDGLSGANVLTF.

There are many counts of this clonotype. The V gene is TRBV29-1, the J gene TRBJ2-1, with a weak D call TRBD1 (6 bases). In germline, CDR1 is SQVTM, CDR2 ANQGSEA. V lost 1 base to trimming and J lost 3 bases, with 16 bases between them. The CDR3 totals 16 residues. CDR3 in DNA: TGCAGCGTTGAAGCACAGGGCCGAACTAACTACAATGAGCAGTTCTTC. Translation gives CSVEAQGRTNYNEQFF.